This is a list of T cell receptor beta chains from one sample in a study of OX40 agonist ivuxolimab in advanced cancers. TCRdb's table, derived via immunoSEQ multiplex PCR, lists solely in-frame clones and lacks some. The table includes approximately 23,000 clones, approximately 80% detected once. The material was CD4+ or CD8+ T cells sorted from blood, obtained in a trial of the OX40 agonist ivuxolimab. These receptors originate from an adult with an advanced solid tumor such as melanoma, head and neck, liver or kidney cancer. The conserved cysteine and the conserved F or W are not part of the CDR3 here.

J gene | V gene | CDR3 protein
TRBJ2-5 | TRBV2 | ASSAEGQGGETQY
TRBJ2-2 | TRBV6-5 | ASSYGVSGELF
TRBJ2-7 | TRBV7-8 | ASSLAGTGPAREQY
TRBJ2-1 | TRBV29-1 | STNPGGNEQF
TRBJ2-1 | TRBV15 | ATSRDDYNEQF
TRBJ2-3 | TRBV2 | ASSAPSGTSGRGDTQY
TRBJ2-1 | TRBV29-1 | SVARGNEQF
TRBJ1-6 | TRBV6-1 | ASSERGQSNSPLH
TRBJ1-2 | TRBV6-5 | ASSYSGGGEVDGYT
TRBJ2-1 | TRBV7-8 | ASSATGGSGNEQF
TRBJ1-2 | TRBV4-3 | ASSQKLFSGYT
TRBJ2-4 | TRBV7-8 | ASSLMRLDRGRIRENIQY
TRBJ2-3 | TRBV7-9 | ASSSPGLSTDTQY
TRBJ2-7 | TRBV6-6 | ASSPVDIPYEQY
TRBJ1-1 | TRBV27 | ASSSGGNTEAF
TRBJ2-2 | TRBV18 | ASSPPGTGTGELF
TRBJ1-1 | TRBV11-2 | ASSPGGTEAF
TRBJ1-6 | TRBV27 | ASSLGQGYRSPLH
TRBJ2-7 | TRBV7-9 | ASRGPGQGYEQY
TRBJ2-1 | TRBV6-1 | ASGQGSYNEQF
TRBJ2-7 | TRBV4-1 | ASSQRLAATYEQY
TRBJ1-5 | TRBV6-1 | ASRTYRDRDQPQH
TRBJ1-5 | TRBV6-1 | ASKPTPLGNQPQH
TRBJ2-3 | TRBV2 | ANSGTSSTDTQY
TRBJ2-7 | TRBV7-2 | ASSLRGGNRYEQY
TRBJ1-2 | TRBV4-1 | ASSQVVVNYGYT
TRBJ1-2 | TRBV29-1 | SVDSGGRGGYT
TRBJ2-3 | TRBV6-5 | ASSYSRESTDTQY
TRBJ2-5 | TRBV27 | ASSPRGREETQY
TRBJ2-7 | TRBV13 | ASSSGQGTYEQY
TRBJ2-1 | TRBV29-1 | SVEDPRTVYNEQF
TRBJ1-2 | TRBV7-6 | ASSLGGGGAGVLGYT